These 18 T cell receptor beta chains were sequenced from one sample in a study of T cell changes during pregnancy in multiple sclerosis. Clones were read by immunoSEQ multiplex PCR, and TCRdb kept only the in-frame ones, dropping some. The table lists almost 40,000 clones, about 90% of them singletons. The material sequenced was CD4+ T cells from peripheral blood mononuclear cells, taken in the second trimester of pregnancy. The receptors shown here come from a female donor in good health, enrolled as a control in a pregnancy study.

This chain uses TRBV29-1 with TRBJ1-5; perhaps TRBD1 as D (6 bases). Trimming took off 7 bases at V and 4 bases at J, with 17 bases between the two ends. The CDR3 runs to 14 residues. CDR1 is SQVTM and CDR2 is ANQGSEA in the germline V gene. CDR3 coding DNA: TGCAGCGCTTCTACAGGGATCGGGAATCAGCCCCAGCATTTT. Translated, it gives CSASTGIGNQPQHF.

The chain carries TRBV7-2 and TRBJ2-3, with 11 bases lining up with TRBD2. This CDR3 is built from 18 residues. V shed 5 bases and J 2 bases; nucleotides not matched to a gene: 12. Germline V gives CDR1 SGHTA, CDR2 FQGNSA. CDR3 nucleotide sequence: TGTGCCAGCAGCCCCATGATGATAGCGGGGGGGCTCACAGATACGCAGTATTTT. Translation gives CASSPMMIAGGLTDTQYF.

The chain employs TRBV28 and TRBJ1-5, with unresolved D. V was shortened by 3 bases and J by 6 bases, with 12 bases between the two germline ends. This CDR3 has 14 residues. CDR1 is MDHEN, CDR2 SYDVKM, per germline. The CDR3 DNA reads as TGTGCCAGCAGTTTGATGCAGGAGGGTCAGCCCCAGCATTTT. Its protein is CASSLMQEGQPQHF.

J is TRBJ2-5 and V is TRBV7-2, with no clear D. V was clipped by 2 bases and J by 5 bases, with 6 bases between them. CDR1 and CDR2 from the germline V gene are SGHTA and FQGNSA. This CDR3 has 12 amino acids. The CDR3 spells CASSLLPETQYF. Written as DNA, the CDR3 is TGTGCCAGCAGCTTACTACCGGAGACCCAGTACTTC.

The gene calls are TRBV5-8 and TRBJ2-3, with D possibly matching TRBD2 (6 bases). The CDR3 has 14 residues. Germline CDR1 SGHTS, CDR2 YDEGEE. Trimming pared 0 bases from V and 5 bases from J, leaving 10 bases between. CDR3 in amino acids: CASSLAGRGDTQYF. The DNA of the CDR3 is TGTGCCAGCAGCTTGGCCGGGCGGGGAGATACGCAGTATTTT. The variable domain in full, with the rest retrieved from reference TRBV5-8 and TRBJ2-3, is EAGVTQSPTHLIKTRGQQATLRCSPISGHTSVYWYQQALGLGLQFLLWYDEGEERNRGNFPPRFSGRQFPNYSSELNVNALELEDSALYLCASSLAGRGDTQYFGPGTRLTVL.

V usage is TRBV7-9 and J usage is TRBJ1-1, with 9 bases that match TRBD1. Trimming took 7 bases from V and 5 from J; bases not matched to a gene: 5. The CDR3 length is 13 residues. Germline V gene sequence: CDR1 SEHNR, CDR2 FQNEAQ (reference sequence). The CDR3 region is CASMGQGRTEAFF. As DNA, the CDR3 is TGTGCCAGCATGGGACAGGGAAGGACTGAAGCTTTCTTT.

This chain links TRBV25-1 with TRBJ2-2; 11 nucleotides line up with TRBD1. Germline trimming cut 1 base from V and 4 bases from J; bases unmatched to any gene: 2. The CDR3 has 16 amino acids. Per germline, CDR1 MGHDK and CDR2 SYGVNS. This chain's CDR3 is CASSELGQGATGELFF. As DNA, the CDR3 is TGTGCCAGCAGTGAATTAGGACAGGGGGCCACCGGGGAGCTGTTTTTT.

The V gene is TRBV7-3, the J gene TRBJ2-2; 9 bases are a match to TRBD1. J lost 7 bases, V lost 5 bases, and 5 bases had no gene match. CDR1 and CDR2 (germline): SGHTA, FQGTGA. The CDR3 contains 14 residues. DNA of the CDR3: TGTGCCAGCAGCCCACAGGGGGCGCGCGGGGAGCTGTTTTTT. Translated: CASSPQGARGELFF. The full variable domain, rest sourced from reference TRBV7-3 and TRBJ2-2, is GAGVSQTPSNKVTEKGKYVELRCDPISGHTALYWYRQSLGQGPEFLIYFQGTGAADDSGLPNDRFFAVRPEGSVSTLKIQRTERGDSAVYLCASSPQGARGELFFGEGSRLTVL.

This sequence joins TRBV11-2 and TRBJ1-4; D is unclear. Trimming removed 5 bases at V and 8 bases at J, with 15 bases between. CDR1 and CDR2 (germline): SGHAT, FQNNGV. This CDR3 spans 14 amino acids. The CDR3 is CASSPRQGGEKLFF. Written as DNA, the CDR3 is TGTGCCAGCAGCCCCCGACAAGGAGGGGAAAAACTGTTTTTT.

The rearrangement joins TRBV7-2 to TRBJ2-1, with TRBD1 identical over 10 bases. After removal of 5 bases from V and 2 bases from J, the junction contained 3 bases not matched to a gene. Germline CDR1 reads SGHTA; CDR2 reads FQGNSA. This CDR3 has 15 residues. The chain's CDR3 is CASSRQGATYNEQFF. In DNA, the CDR3 is TGTGCCAGCAGCCGACAGGGGGCGACCTACAATGAGCAGTTCTTC.

The V gene is TRBV7-3, the J gene TRBJ2-5; TRBD2 matches at 7 bases. The V gene end was trimmed by 5 bases and the J gene end by 5 bases; junction bases not matched to a gene: 8. This CDR3 spans 14 amino acids. CDR1 is SGHTA, CDR2 FQGTGA, per germline. In DNA, the CDR3 is TGTGCCAGCAGCCCCCACGCGGGGGTTGAGACCCAGTACTTC. It yields the protein CASSPHAGVETQYF.

The chain is built from TRBV6-1 and TRBJ1-1; no clear D. V lost 1 base and J lost 0, with 6 bases in between. The CDR3 length is 14 residues. The germline V gene encodes CDR1 MNHNS and CDR2 SASEGT. CDR3 DNA: TGTGCCAGCAGTGAAGGAGTTGTGAACACTGAAGCTTTCTTT. This translates into CASSEGVVNTEAFF.

The chain uses TRBV18 and TRBJ1-3, with 10 positions matching TRBD1. J lost 8 bases, V lost 3 bases, and 7 bases had no gene match. The CDR3 consists of 15 residues. CDR1 and CDR2 from the germline V gene are KGHSH and LQKENI. CDR3 protein: CASSPGQGNRDTIYF. The CDR3 region has the DNA TGTGCCAGCTCACCGGGACAGGGGAATAGGGACACCATATATTTT.

The chain employs TRBV4-2 and TRBJ2-1; 8 positions match TRBD2. Germline CDR1 LGHNA, CDR2 YNFKEQ. V shed 4 bases, J shed 4 bases, and the junction held 9 bases outside the gene matches. The CDR3 contains 16 residues. The CDR3, as DNA: TGTGCCAGCAGCCCCCCGGGGAGCGGGAGTTACAATGAGCAGTTCTTC. It codes for CASSPPGSGSYNEQFF.

The chain joins TRBV11-2 to TRBJ2-3, with TRBD1 as a possible D gene (7 bases). V lost 5 bases and J 0 bases, leaving 12 bases between the germline ends. The CDR3 covers 15 residues. Per germline, CDR1 SGHAT and CDR2 FQNNGV. CDR3 DNA sequence: TGTGCCAGCAGCCTGGGGGGACAGAGCACAGATACGCAGTATTTT. Its translation: CASSLGGQSTDTQYF.

The rearrangement uses TRBV6-5 and TRBJ1-6, with a weak D call TRBD1 (5 bases). V gave up 6 bases and J gave up 6 bases, with 9 bases separating them. Germline CDR1 is MNHEY and CDR2 is SVGAGI. This CDR3 is 13 amino acids long. Written as DNA, the CDR3 is TGTGCCAGCAGAAGACAGAGTAATTCACCCCTCCACTTT. Translated, it gives CASRRQSNSPLHF.

The V gene is TRBV7-8, the J gene TRBJ1-1; TRBD1 aligns across 7 bases. The germline gives CDR1 SGHVS, CDR2 FQNEAQ. V was clipped by 5 bases and J by 5 bases; unmatched bases: 8. CDR3 length: 14 amino acids. The CDR3 DNA sequence: TGTGCCAGCAGCCACGAGGGGGCCCGGACTGAAGCTTTCTTT. Translated: CASSHEGARTEAFF.

This clone was found a few times. The chain carries TRBV10-3 and TRBJ1-2; D is unresolved. Germline lookup yields CDR1 ENHRY and CDR2 SYGVKD. The CDR3 runs 12 residues. The V and J ends lost 3 bases and 7 bases respectively, with 9 bases between them. CDR3 nucleotides: TGTGCCATCAGTGACAGGCTCACTGGCTACACCTTC. Protein: CAISDRLTGYTF.